The present TCR beta chain was sequenced within a study of cytotoxic CD8 clonotypes in ibrutinib-treated CLL. Background on the study: Patients attained 25 or so partial and 2 complete responses; at median about 70 months, approximately 15 remained remitted while around twelve progressed. Samples had a mean of roughly 250,000 productive templates and around 90,000 productive rearrangements.

Here immunoSEQ multiplex PCR was the method, and the copy in TCRdb shows in-frame clones only, minus some. Of more than 200,000 clones in the sample, under 80% were seen once. With 5 bases clipped from V and 5 bases from J, the junction kept 6 bases outside the gene matches. The V gene's germline CDR1 is SNHLY and CDR2 FYNNEI. This CDR3 has 16 residues. Remarks on this clone: What it binds is unknown.

Study-wide points: A rise in clonality was seen at ibrutinib response, and a fall back toward baseline was seen at progression. Patients with sustained remission and those progressing were sampled at differing times.

The sample was PBMCs, taken after 24 months of ibrutinib treatment. The source is a human donor with chronic lymphocytic leukemia. The V call is TRBV2, the J call TRBJ2-1, with 13 bases identical to TRBD2. CDR3 in DNA: TGTGCCAGCAGTCTATCGGGACTAGCGGGACACAATGAGCAGTTCTTC. This encodes CASSLSGLAGHNEQFF. Full variable domain (outside the CDR3, taken from reference TRBV2 and TRBJ2-1): EPEVTQTPSHQVTQMGQEVILRCVPISNHLYFYWYRQILGQKVEFLVSFYNNEISEKSEIFDDQFSVERPDGSNFTLKIRSTKLEDSAMYFCASSLSGLAGHNEQFFGPGTRLTVL.